This T cell receptor (beta chain) appears in the sequencing data of a study of blood T cell repertoires in COVID-19. Overall study: T cells, B-cell-depleted T cells, or PBMCs provided the cDNA or gDNA that served as material.

Between the trimmed V and J ends, which lost 6 bases and 0 bases, there was a span of 9 bases. Germline V CDR1 and CDR2: SNHLY, FYNNEI. This CDR3 has 15 residues. Profiled with immunoSEQ multiplex PCR; TCRdb holds only in-frame clones, not every one. The table records about 300,000 clones, roughly 89% of them present only once. The sample comprised peripheral blood. This TCR came from a middle-aged man with acute or convalescent COVID-19. The chain recombines TRBV2 with TRBJ1-6; D unresolved. CDR3 in DNA: TGTGCCAGCAGGTTGGAGAGCTCCTATAATTCACCCCTCCACTTT. As protein: CASRLESSYNSPLHF. The full variable domain, in which reference TRBV2 and TRBJ1-6 provide the parts outside the CDR3, is EPEVTQTPSHQVTQMGQEVILRCVPISNHLYFYWYRQILGQKVEFLVSFYNNEISEKSEIFDDQFSVERPDGSNFTLKIRSTKLEDSAMYFCASRLESSYNSPLHFGNGTRLTVT.